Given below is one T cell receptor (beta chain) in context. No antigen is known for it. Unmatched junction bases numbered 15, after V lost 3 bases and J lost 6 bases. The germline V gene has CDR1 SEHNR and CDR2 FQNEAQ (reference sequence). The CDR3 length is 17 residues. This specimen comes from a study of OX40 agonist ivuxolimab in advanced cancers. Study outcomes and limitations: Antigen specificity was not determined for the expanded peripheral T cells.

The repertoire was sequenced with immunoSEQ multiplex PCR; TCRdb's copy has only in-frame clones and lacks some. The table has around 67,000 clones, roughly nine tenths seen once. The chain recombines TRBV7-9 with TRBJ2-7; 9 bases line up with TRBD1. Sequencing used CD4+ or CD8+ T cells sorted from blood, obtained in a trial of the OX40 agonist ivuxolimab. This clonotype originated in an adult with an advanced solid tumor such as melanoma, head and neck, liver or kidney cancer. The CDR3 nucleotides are TGTGCCAGCAGCTTCCATTTGTGGGGACAGGGCATGGTCGAGCAGTACTTC. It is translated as CASSFHLWGQGMVEQYF.